The T cell receptor beta chain described here comes from a study of molecular identifiers for immune sequencing clone quantification. Broader study findings: Clones with over 20 RNA copies captured over 98% of effector molecules but under 1% of naive ones.

Previously described methods and listed TCR primers were used for bulk TCR libraries. One entry per CDR3 protein results from TCRdb running MiXCR on the PCR reads. The top ten clones hold about 0.81% of a sample with about 320,000 distinct CDR3 sequences, around 21% of them seen once. In the case of this clonotype: No antigen is known for it. Given a much more abundant clone one base away, this may be a read error.

Input material: naive CD8+ T cells from blood, with Jurkat cell RNA spiked in. Subset meaning: FACS-sorted CD8+CD4-CCR7+CD45RA+ naive T cells. This clonotype was obtained from a human donor in good health. Some libraries in this study had Jurkat cell RNA spiked in.

Written as DNA, the CDR3 is TGTGCCAGCAGCGCGGGACAGGGAATCAGTCAGCCCCAGCATTTT. Its translation: CASSAGQGISQPQHF. The chain carries TRBV5-6 and TRBJ1-5, with TRBD1 matching over 9 bases. V shed 4 bases and J 6 bases; nucleotides not matched to a gene: 8. The germline V gene has CDR1 SGHDT and CDR2 YYEEEE. CDR3 size: 15 residues. The full variable domain, with the rest looked up from reference TRBV5-6 and TRBJ1-5, is DAGVTQSPTHLIKTRGQQVTLRCSPKSGHDTVSWYQQALGQGPQFIFQYYEEEERQRGNFPDRFSGHQFPNYSSELNVNALLLGDSALYLCASSAGQGISQPQHFGDGTRLSIL.